The 28 T cell receptor beta chains presented below share a single source sample, sequenced in a study of cytomegalovirus exposure and HLA in healthy donors. The PCR was carried out with 60 Vbeta primers and 13 Jbeta primers. Assay: immunoSEQ multiplex PCR; the TCRdb copy retains only in-frame clones and omits some. The sample records more than 150,000 clones, 60% to 80% being singletons. Sequencing was carried out using PBMCs. These receptors were obtained from a woman between 35 and 50 years old in good health and CMV-seropositive.

Only a few counts were recorded for this clone. The rearrangement links TRBV15 to TRBJ2-3; 10 bases line up with TRBD2. J gave up 2 bases and V 3 bases, and 5 bases lay outside the gene matches. CDR1 is LNHNV and CDR2 is YYDKDF in the germline V gene (reference sequence). The CDR3 spans 16 residues. CDR3 bases: TGTGCCACCAGCAGGAGGACTAGCGGATTCACAGATACGCAGTATTTT. Its translation is CATSRRTSGFTDTQYF.

V gene TRBV11-2 combines with J gene TRBJ2-5; weak D call: TRBD1 (6 bases). Trimming left V 5 bases short and J 5 bases short, with 21 bases between. The CDR3 is 16 amino acids. Germline CDR1 reads SGHAT; CDR2 reads FQNNGV. DNA for the CDR3: TGTGCCAGCAGCCAGCAAGGGACACCTATATCGGAGACCCAGTACTTC. Protein product: CASSQQGTPISETQYF.

The chain couples TRBV6-1 to TRBJ2-1; 7 bases are a match to TRBD1. After removal of 4 bases from V and 5 bases from J, the junction contained 14 bases not matched to a gene. The CDR3 consists of 17 residues. Germline CDR1 MNHNS, CDR2 SASEGT. For the CDR3, the DNA is TGTGCCAGCAGTGGGTCAGACAGGGACCCGGACCACAATGAGCAGTTCTTC. Its translation is CASSGSDRDPDHNEQFF.

The V gene is TRBV7-9, the J gene TRBJ2-1; a possible D gene is TRBD2 (7 bases). Looked up from germline, CDR1 is SEHNR and CDR2 is FQNEAQ (reference sequence). There are 14 residues in the CDR3. Between the trimmed V and J ends, which lost 4 bases and 9 bases, there was a span of 16 bases. The CDR3 nucleotides are TGTGCCAGCAGCTCCACCCCGGGGGGCCGTGAGCAGTTCTTC. Amino acid sequence: CASSSTPGGREQFF.

The J gene is TRBJ1-1, the V gene TRBV5-4; D not certain. Per the germline V gene, CDR1 is SGHNT and CDR2 is YYREEE (reference sequence). The CDR3 length is 11 residues. V was clipped by 4 bases and J by 2 bases, with 3 bases between them. The CDR3 reads CASSTNTEAFF. CDR3 DNA sequence: TGTGCCAGCAGCACAAACACTGAAGCTTTCTTT.

The rearrangement joins TRBV28 to TRBJ1-4; 9 positions agree with TRBD1. The CDR3 is made up of 17 amino acids. V gave up 2 bases and J gave up 0 bases; unmatched junction bases: 4. CDR1 and CDR2 (germline): MDHEN, SYDVKM. The CDR3 DNA reads as TGTGCCAGCAGTTTACGACAGGGGGTAGCAACTAATGAAAAACTGTTTTTT. Translation gives CASSLRQGVATNEKLFF. The variable domain in full, completed from reference TRBV28 and TRBJ1-4, reads DVKVTQSSRYLVKRTGEKVFLECVQDMDHENMFWYRQDPGLGLRLIYFSYDVKMKEKGDIPEGYSVSREKKERFSLILESASTNQTSMYLCASSLRQGVATNEKLFFGSGTQLSVL.

In regard to this clone: The junction does not match germline at one end; this may be a read error. The J gene is TRBJ2-5, the V gene TRBV6-4, with 7 nucleotides matching TRBD1. The CDR3 consists of 13 residues. The germline V gene has CDR1 MRHNA and CDR2 SNTAGT. The CDR3 here is CANSRDSSETQYF. As DNA, the CDR3 is TGTGCCAACAGTCGGGACAGTTCGGAGACCCAGTACTTC.

The chain employs TRBV19 and TRBJ2-1; 10 bases match TRBD2. Trimming at V came to 3 bases and at J to 7 bases, leaving 6 bases not matched to a gene. This CDR3 is 15 amino acids long. Germline CDR1 reads LNHDA; CDR2 reads SQIVND (reference sequence). The CDR3 sequence: CASSMSGRAGNEQFF. The CDR3 nucleotides are TGTGCCAGTAGTATGAGCGGGAGGGCGGGAAATGAGCAGTTCTTC. The entire variable domain, with the rest obtained from reference TRBV19 and TRBJ2-1, is as follows: DGGITQSPKYLFRKEGQNVTLSCEQNLNHDAMYWYRQDPGQGLRLIYYSQIVNDFQKGDIAEGYSVSREKKESFPLTVTSAQKNPTAFYLCASSMSGRAGNEQFFGPGTRLTVL.

J is TRBJ2-1 and V is TRBV5-5; weak D call: TRBD1 (5 bases). The V and J ends lost 2 bases and 5 bases respectively, with 14 bases between them. Germline CDR1 and CDR2: SGHKS and YYEKEE (reference sequence). The CDR3 is 15 residues long. The CDR3 DNA sequence: TGTGCCAGCAGCTTTGGGCAGGGTGTAGACAATGAGCAGTTCTTC. Encoded protein: CASSFGQGVDNEQFF.

This clone has only one observation. The chain has TRBV29-1 and TRBJ2-7, with D maybe TRBD2 (7 bases). The CDR3 extends over 15 amino acids. The germline gives CDR1 SQVTM, CDR2 ANQGSEA. Deletions cut 4 bases from V and 5 bases from J, with 21 bases between. The CDR3 loop reads CSVVRDTSREHEQYF. The DNA of the CDR3 is TGCAGCGTTGTTCGGGACACCTCGCGGGAGCACGAGCAGTACTTC.

The chain links TRBV7-8 to TRBJ2-7, with 7 bases that match TRBD2. J was trimmed by 9 bases and V by 2 bases; bases with no gene match: 16. The CDR3 spans 16 residues. Looked up from germline, CDR1 is SGHVS and CDR2 is FQNEAQ. CDR3 sequence reads: CASSLTSVLPYVGQYF. The CDR3 DNA reads as TGTGCCAGCAGCTTAACTAGCGTGTTACCCTACGTAGGGCAGTACTTC.

This clone was seen a handful of times. The chain combines TRBV11-2 with TRBJ2-3; TRBD2 matches at 9 bases. In germline, CDR1 is SGHAT, CDR2 FQNNGV. Trimming took 5 bases from V and 3 from J; bases not matched to a gene: 6. The CDR3 covers 15 residues. Here the CDR3 reads CASSLNSGRTDTQYF. The CDR3 region has the DNA TGTGCCAGCAGCCTTAATAGCGGGAGAACAGATACGCAGTATTTT.

This clone was detected a few times. This chain connects TRBV25-1 to TRBJ2-5; maybe TRBD1 (6 bases). The CDR3 loop spans 14 amino acids. With 2 bases removed from V and 0 bases from J, the gap between germline ends came to 7 bases. Per the germline V gene, CDR1 is MGHDK and CDR2 is SYGVNS. The CDR3 DNA follows: TGTGCCAGCAGTGAAACAGGGCACCAAGAGACCCAGTACTTC. The encoded protein is CASSETGHQETQYF.

V gene TRBV14 combines with J gene TRBJ2-7, with D possibly TRBD1 on 5 matching bases. Germline V gene sequence: CDR1 SGHDN, CDR2 FVKESK. The V and J ends lost 1 base and 2 bases respectively, with 6 bases between them. CDR3 length equals 13 residues. The CDR3 coding sequence is TGTGCCAGCAGCCAAGGCAGGGCCTACGAGCAGTACTTC. Translated, it gives CASSQGRAYEQYF. The variable domain in full, with the rest retrieved from reference TRBV14 and TRBJ2-7, is EAGVTQFPSHSVIEKGQTVTLRCDPISGHDNLYWYRRVMGKEIKFLLHFVKESKQDESGMPNNRFLAERTGGTYSTLKVQPAELEDSGVYFCASSQGRAYEQYFGPGTRLTVT.

The chain combines TRBV7-2 with TRBJ2-1; 8 nucleotides align to TRBD2. The CDR3 is 16 residues long. Germline trimming cut 4 bases from V and 6 bases from J; bases unmatched to any gene: 11. Germline V gene data show CDR1 as SGHTA and CDR2 as FQGNSA. The DNA for the CDR3 is TGTGCCAGCAGCTACGCCGGGACTAGTAACGGCAATGAGCAGTTCTTC. Translating gives CASSYAGTSNGNEQFF. The full variable domain, completed using reference TRBV7-2 and TRBJ2-1, is GAGVSQSPSNKVTEKGKDVELRCDPISGHTALYWYRQSLGQGLEFLIYFQGNSAPDKSGLPSDRFSAERTGGSVSTLTIQRTQQEDSAVYLCASSYAGTSNGNEQFFGPGTRLTVL.

The V call is TRBV10-3, the J call TRBJ2-2; D is perhaps TRBD2 (6 bases). V was clipped by 2 bases and J by 13 bases, with 14 bases between them. The length of the CDR3 is 13 residues. Germline CDR1 ENHRY, CDR2 SYGVKD. CDR3 sequence (DNA): TGTGCCATCAGTGAGCGTGGAGGGGAAGTGCTGTTTTTT. Protein product: CAISERGGEVLFF.

The chain links TRBV28 to TRBJ2-7, with 8 positions matching TRBD2. J was trimmed by 0 bases and V by 6 bases; bases with no gene match: 4. Germline values: CDR1 MDHEN, CDR2 SYDVKM. The CDR3 is 14 residues long. Here the CDR3 DNA reads TGTGCCAGCAGCCTAGCGGGTTTCTCCTACGAGCAGTACTTC. It codes for CASSLAGFSYEQYF.

The chain is built from TRBV7-2 and TRBJ2-3, with 7 bases aligning to TRBD2. This CDR3 has 16 residues. Germline V gene sequence: CDR1 SGHTA, CDR2 FQGNSA. V lost 3 bases, J lost 4 bases, and 10 bases stayed unmatched. CDR3 in DNA: TGTGCCAGCAGCTTCGGCGCGGGAGTTGGGTCAGATACGCAGTATTTT. Translating it yields CASSFGAGVGSDTQYF.

This chain uses TRBV7-9 with TRBJ1-1, with D unclear. The CDR3 is made up of 12 amino acids. V lost 0 bases and J 7 bases, leaving 6 bases between the germline ends. The germline CDR1 and CDR2 sequences are SEHNR and FQNEAQ (reference sequence). CDR3 in DNA: TGTGCCAGCAGCTTAGCTCGGAGTGAAGCTTTCTTT. Translation gives CASSLARSEAFF.

V and J are TRBV30 and TRBJ2-7; D is perhaps TRBD1 (6 bases). V was shortened by 4 bases and J by 0 bases, with 13 bases between the two germline ends. Germline CDR1 is GTSNPN and CDR2 is SVGIG (reference sequence). CDR3 length equals 14 residues. CDR3 coding DNA: TGTGCCTGGACCAAACAGGGAACCTCCTACGAGCAGTACTTC. Its translation: CAWTKQGTSYEQYF.

In this sample, this clone turned up a few times. The chain uses TRBV28 and TRBJ1-4; D perhaps matches TRBD1 (5 bases). Trimming stripped 3 bases from V and 3 bases from J, with 11 bases between. This CDR3 is 15 amino acids long. Germline V gives CDR1 MDHEN, CDR2 SYDVKM. The CDR3 DNA is TGTGCCAGCAGTTTGCGTAGCAGGGCTAATGAAAAACTGTTTTTT. This sequence encodes CASSLRSRANEKLFF.

The chain links TRBV10-1 to TRBJ2-3; the D is unclear. This CDR3 region has 14 residues. The V gene's germline CDR1 is WNHNN and CDR2 SYGVQD (reference sequence). V was clipped by 3 bases and J by 2 bases, with 9 bases between them. Written as DNA, the CDR3 is TGCGCCAGCAGTGAATCCCAGTTCACAGATACGCAGTATTTT. Translating it yields CASSESQFTDTQYF.

The V gene is TRBV7-8, the J gene TRBJ1-1; D is unresolved. V was pared by 1 base and J by 6 bases, with 15 bases between. In germline, CDR1 is SGHVS, CDR2 FQNEAQ. There are 15 residues in the CDR3. The CDR3 bases are TGTGCCAGCAGCTTAGGTGACCCTCCGAGGGCTGAAGCTTTCTTT. Protein sequence: CASSLGDPPRAEAFF.

This clone came up once. V gene TRBV7-3 combines with J gene TRBJ1-1; D is perhaps TRBD1 (5 bases). The CDR3 spans 16 residues. Looked up from germline, CDR1 is SGHTA and CDR2 is FQGTGA. Trimming removed 5 bases at V and 5 bases at J, with 21 bases between. CDR3 in amino acids: CASSLRPGTRETEAFF. CDR3 DNA sequence: TGTGCCAGCAGCCTACGACCCGGGACTCGTGAAACTGAAGCTTTCTTT.

The rearrangement links TRBV5-1 to TRBJ1-1, with D uncertain. Germline CDR1 and CDR2: SGHRS and YFSETQ. CDR3 length equals 13 residues. V was cut by 3 bases and J by 4 bases, with 10 bases left in between. The CDR3 here is CASSSEGGTEAFF. Written as DNA, the CDR3 is TGCGCCAGCAGCTCCGAGGGTGGCACTGAAGCTTTCTTT.

CDR3 nucleotide sequence: TGCGCCAGCAGCCCATATAGTGGTGGCTACGAGCAGTACTTC. Encoded protein: CASSPYSGGYEQYF. V usage is TRBV5-1 and J usage is TRBJ2-7; no reliable D call. Germline CDR1 SGHRS, CDR2 YFSETQ. Trimming removed 4 bases from V and 3 bases from J, with 14 bases in between. The CDR3 is 14 residues long.

The chain uses TRBV2 and TRBJ2-5, with D perhaps matching TRBD2 (5 bases). V dropped 6 bases and J dropped 4 bases, with 12 bases sitting between them. This CDR3 is 13 amino acids long. In germline, CDR1 is SNHLY, CDR2 FYNNEI. The DNA for the CDR3 is TGTGCCAGCAGAAGGACGGGAAGAGAGACCCAGTACTTC. Residues: CASRRTGRETQYF.

V and J are TRBV2 and TRBJ1-5, with TRBD1 matching over 7 bases. J was trimmed by 3 bases and V by 6 bases; bases with no gene match: 8. This CDR3 spans 15 amino acids. Germline values: CDR1 SNHLY, CDR2 FYNNEI. CDR3 sequence (DNA): TGTGCCAGCAGGGGAGTCAGGGGGGTCAATCAGCCCCAGCATTTT. Amino acids: CASRGVRGVNQPQHF.